The 24 T cell receptor beta chains listed next were all sequenced from one sample in a study of blood T cell repertoires in COVID-19. Libraries were prepared by immunoSEQ multiplex PCR; TCRdb keeps only in-frame clonotypes and omits some of them. The data hold roughly 120,000 clones, with approximately 90% observed a single time. Sequencing input: peripheral blood. All receptors derive from a human donor in a cohort sampled during active COVID-19.

The rearrangement uses TRBV11-2 and TRBJ1-5; D may be TRBD1 (6 bases). The CDR3 sequence is 16 residues long. Trimming pared 0 bases from V and 0 bases from J, leaving 9 bases between. In germline, CDR1 is SGHAT, CDR2 FQNNGV. The CDR3 bases are TGTGCCAGCAGCTTAGAGACAGGAGATAGCAATCAGCCCCAGCATTTT. It translates to CASSLETGDSNQPQHF.

V and J are TRBV28 and TRBJ2-4; 11 bases match TRBD2. The CDR3 sequence is 17 residues long. Germline lookup yields CDR1 MDHEN and CDR2 SYDVKM. J gave up 3 bases and V 3 bases, and 7 bases lay outside the gene matches. DNA for the CDR3: TGTGCCAGCAGTTTGGTAGCGGGAGGGCCTGGCAAAAACATTCAGTACTTC. Translation: CASSLVAGGPGKNIQYF. The full variable domain, with the rest looked up from reference TRBV28 and TRBJ2-4, is DVKVTQSSRYLVKRTGEKVFLECVQDMDHENMFWYRQDPGLGLRLIYFSYDVKMKEKGDIPEGYSVSREKKERFSLILESASTNQTSMYLCASSLVAGGPGKNIQYFGAGTRLSVL.

The chain recombines TRBV6-6 with TRBJ1-2, with TRBD1 as a possible D gene (5 bases). Trimming took 0 bases from V and 6 from J, leaving 17 bases between them. The CDR3 spans 16 residues. Germline assignment: CDR1 MNHNY and CDR2 SVGAGI (reference sequence). This chain's CDR3 is CASSYSSRAGYDGYTF. CDR3 in DNA: TGTGCCAGCAGTTACTCAAGTCGGGCAGGGTATGATGGCTACACCTTC.

This CDR3 is CASVNGGRYYNEQFF. CDR3 DNA sequence: TGTGCTAGTGTGAATGGCGGGAGGTACTACAATGAGCAGTTCTTC. The V call is TRBV12-5, the J call TRBJ2-1, with TRBD2 identical over 8 bases. This CDR3 spans 15 amino acids. With 7 bases clipped from V and 3 bases from J, the junction kept 8 bases outside the gene matches. Germline V gives CDR1 LGHNT, CDR2 FRNRAP.

The rearrangement links TRBV21-1 to TRBJ2-1; the table's D gene call, TRBD2, was not cross checked with the DNA. TRBV21-1 is a pseudogene. This CDR3 comprises 16 residues. The CDR3 sequence is CASRKESGRPGNEQFF. In DNA, the CDR3 is TGTGCCAGCAGAAAAGAGAGCGGGAGGCCTGGGAATGAGCAGTTCTTC.

This clone is a singleton in its sample. The rearrangement uses TRBV6-5 and TRBJ1-4; 7 nucleotides agree with TRBD1. V dropped 6 bases and J dropped 4; count of bases not matched to a gene: 5. CDR3 length equals 14 residues. Germline assignment: CDR1 MNHEY and CDR2 SVGAGI. CDR3 sequence (DNA): TGTGCCAGCAGGGGGGCAGGGGGTAATGAAAAACTGTTTTTT. This translates into CASRGAGGNEKLFF.

The V and J genes are TRBV7-2 and TRBJ1-1; the D is unclear. The germline gives CDR1 SGHTA, CDR2 FQGNSA. The CDR3 has 14 residues. Deletions cut 1 base from V and 2 bases from J, with 8 bases between. CDR3 region: CASSLGQLNTEAFF. CDR3 in DNA: TGTGCCAGCAGCTTAGGGCAGTTAAACACTGAAGCTTTCTTT.

The chain combines TRBV19 with TRBJ1-4; maybe TRBD1 (6 bases). The V gene lost 10 bases and the J gene lost 0 bases, with 18 bases spanning the gap. The CDR3 extends over 16 amino acids. Germline V gene sequence: CDR1 LNHDA, CDR2 SQIVND (reference sequence). CDR3 amino acids: CATRARDTTTNEKLFF. The CDR3 nucleotides are TGTGCCACCCGAGCCCGGGACACCACAACTAATGAAAAACTGTTTTTT.

This clone has just one count. This chain links TRBV6-4 with TRBJ1-1, with TRBD1 matching over 9 bases. CDR3 length: 14 residues. Unmatched junction bases numbered 6, after V lost 3 bases and J lost 7 bases. Germline lookup yields CDR1 MRHNA and CDR2 SNTAGT. For the CDR3, the DNA is TGTGCCAGCAGTGAACGGGACAGGGCGGGTGAAGCTTTCTTT. Encoded protein: CASSERDRAGEAFF.

The chain carries TRBV4-1 and TRBJ2-7; D remains ambiguous. Germline V gene data show CDR1 as MGHRA and CDR2 as YSYEKL. The CDR3 has 15 residues. V was shortened by 4 bases and J by 3 bases, with 16 bases between the two germline ends. This CDR3 reads CASSPPEYLHYEQYF. The CDR3 DNA sequence: TGCGCCAGCAGCCCCCCGGAGTATCTCCACTACGAGCAGTACTTC.

Turning to this clone: The junction departs from the called germline gene at one end, perhaps through a read error. The gene calls are TRBV7-7 and TRBJ2-3; TRBD1 might be the D (6 bases). This CDR3 has 14 residues. Germline CDR1 SSHAT, CDR2 FNYEAQ (reference sequence). The CDR3 DNA reads as TGTGCTAGCAGCCCCGACAGGAGCACAGATACGCAGTATTTT. As protein: CASSPDRSTDTQYF.

The sample holds one count of this clone. CDR3 sequence: CASSNNRGRYEQYF. The CDR3, as DNA: TGCGCCAGCAGCAACAACCGAGGGCGCTACGAGCAGTACTTC. This chain uses TRBV5-1 with TRBJ2-7; possible D gene TRBD2, 5 bases. The V gene lost 4 bases and the J gene lost 3 bases, with 14 bases spanning the gap. Per the germline V gene, CDR1 is SGHRS and CDR2 is YFSETQ. The CDR3 is made up of 14 amino acids.

The J gene is TRBJ2-1, the V gene TRBV2, with a possible D match to TRBD1 (6 bases). The CDR3 extends over 13 amino acids. Germline-derived CDR1 and CDR2 are SNHLY and FYNNEI. Trimming pared 7 bases from V and 1 base from J, leaving 8 bases between. The DNA for the CDR3 is TGTGCCAGCATCCAGGGGTCCTACAATGAGCAGTTCTTC. This translates into CASIQGSYNEQFF.

The rearrangement links TRBV7-2 to TRBJ2-3; 12 positions agree with TRBD2. V lost 10 bases, J lost 3 bases, and 5 bases stayed unmatched. This CDR3 spans 14 amino acids. CDR1 and CDR2 (germline): SGHTA, FQGNSA. CDR3 sequence (DNA): TGTGCCAACAGACTAGCGGGGGCAACAGATACGCAGTATTTT. This encodes CANRLAGATDTQYF. Using reference TRBV7-2 and TRBJ2-3 for the parts outside the CDR3, the full variable domain is GAGVSQSPSNKVTEKGKDVELRCDPISGHTALYWYRQSLGQGLEFLIYFQGNSAPDKSGLPSDRFSAERTGGSVSTLTIQRTQQEDSAVYLCANRLAGATDTQYFGPGTRLTVL.

The chain couples TRBV14 to TRBJ1-3, with TRBD1 as a possible D gene (6 bases). Germline values: CDR1 SGHDN, CDR2 FVKESK. Trimming cost V 2 bases and J 2 bases, with 10 bases left between them. The CDR3 totals 15 residues. CDR3 in DNA: TGTGCCAGCAGCCAACAGGGGTTTACTGGAAACACCATATATTTT. It codes for CASSQQGFTGNTIYF. Looking up the rest from reference TRBV14 and TRBJ1-3 gives the full variable domain: EAGVTQFPSHSVIEKGQTVTLRCDPISGHDNLYWYRRVMGKEIKFLLHFVKESKQDESGMPNNRFLAERTGGTYSTLKVQPAELEDSGVYFCASSQQGFTGNTIYFGEGSWLTVV.

CDR3 sequence: CSVRTGLYGYTF. The DNA of the CDR3 is TGCAGCGTTCGGACAGGGCTTTATGGCTACACCTTC. The chain is built from TRBV29-1 and TRBJ1-2; 8 bases agree with TRBD1. Germline V lookup: CDR1 SQVTM, CDR2 ANQGSEA. V gave up 5 bases and J gave up 5 bases; unmatched junction bases: 4. The CDR3 runs 12 residues.

This clone turned up a few times. This chain links TRBV6-5 with TRBJ1-1; 9 nucleotides align to TRBD1. In germline, CDR1 is MNHEY, CDR2 SVGAGI. The CDR3 length is 14 residues. V shed 7 bases and J 10 bases; nucleotides not matched to a gene: 13. CDR3 coding DNA: TGTGCCAGCACCCGTACAGGGGGCGCGAGGTCAGCTTTCTTT. Residues: CASTRTGGARSAFF.

The genes are TRBV11-2 and TRBJ2-7; 14 bases align to TRBD2. The CDR3 is made up of 15 amino acids. Trimming cost V 4 bases and J 6 bases; bases outside gene matches: 5. Looked up from germline, CDR1 is SGHAT and CDR2 is FQNNGV. In nucleotides, the CDR3 is TGTGCCAGCAGCTCCCGACTAGCGGGAGGGCTCGAGCAGTACTTC. Translating gives CASSSRLAGGLEQYF.

The chain couples TRBV24-1 to TRBJ2-5, with D perhaps TRBD1 (5 bases). The CDR3 consists of 16 residues. The V and J ends lost 4 bases and 1 base respectively, with 15 bases between them. The germline CDR1 and CDR2 sequences are KGHDR and SFDVKD. The CDR3: CATSETIGESQETQYF. The DNA for the CDR3 is TGTGCCACCAGTGAAACCATAGGGGAAAGCCAAGAGACCCAGTACTTC.

This chain uses TRBV4-2 with TRBJ2-1; D is undetermined. The V end lost 0 bases, the J end lost 0 bases, and 9 bases lay between the germline ends. The germline CDR1 and CDR2 sequences are LGHNA and YNFKEQ. The CDR3 is made up of 16 amino acids. The CDR3 region has the DNA TGTGCCAGCAGCCAAGATCACGCGGCCTCCTACAATGAGCAGTTCTTC. Its protein product is CASSQDHAASYNEQFF.

The V and J genes are TRBV7-9 and TRBJ1-2; D uncertain. Per germline, CDR1 SEHNR and CDR2 FQNEAQ (reference sequence). The CDR3 is made up of 16 amino acids. V lost 0 bases and J 6 bases, leaving 17 bases between the germline ends. CDR3: CASSLAGLGNVDGYTF. The CDR3 DNA is TGTGCCAGCAGCTTAGCGGGCCTCGGAAATGTAGATGGCTACACCTTC.

This clone has more than one count but fewer than ten. The chain links TRBV24-1 to TRBJ2-7; 10 nucleotides align to TRBD1. The ends lost 2 bases at V and 4 bases at J; junction bases unmatched: 4. Germline V gives CDR1 KGHDR, CDR2 SFDVKD. This CDR3 spans 15 amino acids. The CDR3 sequence is CATSDSRTGGYEQYF. The CDR3 region has the DNA TGTGCCACCAGTGATTCGCGGACAGGGGGATACGAGCAGTACTTC.

This chain links TRBV11-3 with TRBJ1-2, with D unresolved. Germline CDR1 reads SGHNT; CDR2 reads YENEEA. This CDR3 is built from 12 residues. V was pared by 5 bases and J by 4 bases, with 8 bases between. The CDR3 loop reads CASSGNSYGYTF. The CDR3 bases are TGTGCCAGCAGCGGAAACAGCTATGGCTACACCTTC.

The V gene is TRBV4-1, the J gene TRBJ2-1; TRBD2 is a possible D gene (5 bases). The V end was cut by 4 bases, the J end by 1 base, with 17 bases between. The CDR3 length is 17 residues. Germline CDR1 and CDR2: MGHRA and YSYEKL. CDR3 region: CASSRENLARSYNEQFF. CDR3 coding DNA: TGCGCCAGCAGCCGCGAGAATCTAGCCAGGTCCTACAATGAGCAGTTCTTC.